This is a list of T cell receptor beta chains from one sample in a study of early T cells in non-severe SARS-CoV-2 infection. TCRdb reprocessed the 5' RACE reads via MiXCR and lists one record per CDR3 protein. This table holds 40,000 to 45,000 distinct CDR3 sequences, about 6.5% found once. The sequenced sample was whole blood, obtained at baseline. The receptor source for this set is an adult who was a healthcare worker with PCR-confirmed SARS-CoV-2 infection or an uninfected control (not recorded which). Each CDR3 is given with its conserved first and last residue. Fields, in order: V gene, J gene, CDR3 protein.

V gene: TRBV2
J gene: TRBJ2-1
CDR3 protein: CASSEAGLAGVHEQFF

V gene: TRBV5-4
J gene: TRBJ2-2
CDR3 protein: CASSKQGGGELFF

V gene: TRBV6-6
J gene: TRBJ1-1
CDR3 protein: CASSYLIPGSTEAFF

V gene: TRBV30
J gene: TRBJ1-4
CDR3 protein: CAWNGNNNEKLFF

V gene: TRBV4-1
J gene: TRBJ1-5
CDR3 protein: CASSQDTGHF

V gene: TRBV5-1
J gene: TRBJ2-5
CDR3 protein: CASSRGVVGETQYF

V gene: TRBV7-9
J gene: TRBJ1-6
CDR3 protein: CASSLAQAGANSPLHF

V gene: TRBV5-8
J gene: TRBJ1-5
CDR3 protein: CASSRDRDQPQHF

V gene: TRBV7-9
J gene: TRBJ2-1
CDR3 protein: CASSLGVPGQFF

V gene: TRBV5-4
J gene: TRBJ2-5
CDR3 protein: CASSVFTETQYF

V gene: TRBV20-1
J gene: TRBJ2-1
CDR3 protein: CSVGRGSYNEQFF

V gene: TRBV2
J gene: TRBJ1-5
CDR3 protein: CASSEAGGDSNQPQHF

V gene: TRBV25-1
J gene: TRBJ2-5
CDR3 protein: CASSQTGGAWYKTQYF

V gene: TRBV7-2
J gene: TRBJ1-1
CDR3 protein: CASSFVLNTEAFF

V gene: TRBV20-1
J gene: TRBJ2-7
CDR3 protein: CSAAGTSGRSLYEQYF

V gene: TRBV20-1
J gene: TRBJ1-2
CDR3 protein: CSAFHWDRQNGYTF

V gene: TRBV6-2/TRBV6-3
J gene: TRBJ2-5
CDR3 protein: CASSHGETQYF

V gene: TRBV7-9
J gene: TRBJ1-2
CDR3 protein: CASSLEQGGGYTF

V gene: TRBV12-3/TRBV12-4
J gene: TRBJ2-2
CDR3 protein: CASRDRANTGELFF

V gene: TRBV4-2
J gene: TRBJ2-1
CDR3 protein: CASSQEVGLAGGDPNEQFF

V gene: TRBV9
J gene: TRBJ1-2
CDR3 protein: CASSPGHGLSLGYTF

V gene: TRBV6-2/TRBV6-3
J gene: TRBJ1-5
CDR3 protein: CASSDLTGIGQPQHF

V gene: TRBV12-3/TRBV12-4
J gene: TRBJ1-5
CDR3 protein: CASSFQFGEPQHF

V gene: TRBV7-2
J gene: TRBJ1-2
CDR3 protein: CASSLYRFYGYTF

V gene: TRBV28
J gene: TRBJ1-2
CDR3 protein: CASSSDRDYGYTF

V gene: TRBV18
J gene: TRBJ2-3
CDR3 protein: CASSPPSGRADTQYF

V gene: TRBV6-1
J gene: TRBJ2-7
CDR3 protein: CASRALGPTYEQYF

V gene: TRBV20-1
J gene: TRBJ1-1
CDR3 protein: CSASGQGGTEAFF

V gene: TRBV6-2/TRBV6-3
J gene: TRBJ1-5
CDR3 protein: CASREGNWQPQHF

V gene: TRBV7-6
J gene: TRBJ1-4
CDR3 protein: CASSREASNEKLFF

V gene: TRBV29-1
J gene: TRBJ1-4
CDR3 protein: CSVIVNEKLFF

V gene: TRBV4-3
J gene: TRBJ2-5
CDR3 protein: CASSQTTRVETQYF

V gene: TRBV11-1
J gene: TRBJ2-3
CDR3 protein: CASSFKGHTQYF

V gene: TRBV27
J gene: TRBJ1-4
CDR3 protein: CASSAGQPGEEKLFF

V gene: TRBV3-1
J gene: TRBJ2-5
CDR3 protein: CASSQDPWRQETQYF

V gene: TRBV4-3
J gene: TRBJ1-1
CDR3 protein: CASSEGLLVTEAFF

V gene: TRBV27
J gene: TRBJ1-6
CDR3 protein: CASSLNSLSNSPLHF

V gene: TRBV2
J gene: TRBJ1-1
CDR3 protein: CASSPTRDSGAFF

V gene: TRBV20-1
J gene: TRBJ1-1
CDR3 protein: CSASENRDTEAFF

V gene: TRBV6-7
J gene: TRBJ1-5
CDR3 protein: CASSYSKSQQGADQPQHF

V gene: TRBV3-1
J gene: TRBJ2-1
CDR3 protein: CASRNDRGRDNEQFF

V gene: TRBV7-3
J gene: TRBJ2-2
CDR3 protein: CASSLLQGGGELFF

V gene: TRBV7-9
J gene: TRBJ2-7
CDR3 protein: CASSSRSGGTNYEQYF